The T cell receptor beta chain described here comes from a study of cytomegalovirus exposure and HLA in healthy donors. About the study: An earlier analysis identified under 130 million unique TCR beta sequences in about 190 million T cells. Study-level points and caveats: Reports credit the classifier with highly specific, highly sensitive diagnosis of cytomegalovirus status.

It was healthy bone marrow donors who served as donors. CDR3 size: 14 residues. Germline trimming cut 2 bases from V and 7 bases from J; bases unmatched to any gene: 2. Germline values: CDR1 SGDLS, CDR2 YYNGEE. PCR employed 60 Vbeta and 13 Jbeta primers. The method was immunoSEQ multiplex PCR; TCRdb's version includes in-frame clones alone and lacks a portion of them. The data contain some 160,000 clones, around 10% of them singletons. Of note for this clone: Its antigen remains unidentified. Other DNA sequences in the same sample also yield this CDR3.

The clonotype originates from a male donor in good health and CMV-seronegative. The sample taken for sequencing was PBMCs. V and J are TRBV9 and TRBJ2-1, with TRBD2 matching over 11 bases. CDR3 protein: CASSVSGRGNEQFF. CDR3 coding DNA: TGTGCCAGCAGCGTTAGCGGGAGGGGGAATGAGCAGTTCTTC. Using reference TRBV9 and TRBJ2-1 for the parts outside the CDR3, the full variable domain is DSGVTQTPKHLITATGQRVTLRCSPRSGDLSVYWYQQSLDQGLQFLIQYYNGEERAKGNILERFSAQQFPDLHSELNLSSLELGDSALYFCASSVSGRGNEQFFGPGTRLTVL.